Sequencing of this T cell receptor beta chain was carried out in a study of blood T cell repertoires in COVID-19. This CDR3 is 15 amino acids long. Germline V gives CDR1 LNHDA, CDR2 SQIVND (reference sequence). V lost 6 bases to trimming and J lost 0 bases, with 12 bases between them. Source study methods: Estimated nucleated cell counts came from reference gene primer amplification. Clones were read by immunoSEQ multiplex PCR, and TCRdb kept only the in-frame ones, dropping some. The V and J calls and the clone size are those of that table, but D and trimming were determined from the DNA. The sample consists of 200,000 to 300,000 clones, 75% to 90% of them appearing once.

The receptor was derived from a man in his thirties or forties with active or convalescent COVID-19. The sequenced sample consisted of peripheral blood. The gene calls are TRBV19 and TRBJ2-1; TRBD2 is a possible D gene (5 bases). The CDR3 DNA sequence: TGTGCCAGTAGCCCCCCGGGGTTCTCCTACAATGAGCAGTTCTTC. Protein product: CASSPPGFSYNEQFF.